This T cell receptor (beta chain) was documented in a study of cytomegalovirus exposure and HLA in healthy donors. The study, taken as a whole, reports: The classifier reportedly diagnosed cytomegalovirus status with high sensitivity and specificity. Researchers catalogued some 160 TCR beta chains as cytomegalovirus-associated.

In germline, CDR1 is SGHDT, CDR2 YYEEEE. V lost 2 bases and J 4 bases, leaving 19 bases between the germline ends. CDR3 length: 18 residues. Details on this clone: Its target is not known.

Clones were sequenced by immunoSEQ multiplex PCR, and TCRdb holds only the in-frame ones, with some missing. The table records some 140,000 clones, about 86% of them present only once. What was sequenced was PBMCs. The V gene is TRBV5-6, the J gene TRBJ2-6; D unclear. This TCR was recovered from a man aged 18 to 29 in good health and CMV-seronegative. The DNA of the CDR3 is TGTGCCAGCAGCTTTCCCTACGAACCTCTTTCCGGGGCCAACGTCCTGACTTTC. Residues: CASSFPYEPLSGANVLTF.